Sequencing of this TCR beta chain was carried out in a study of T cell changes during pregnancy in multiple sclerosis. The CDR3 covers 17 residues. J was trimmed by 0 bases and V by 3 bases; bases with no gene match: 7. The germline V gene has CDR1 SGHVS and CDR2 FQNEAQ. This clone was seen only once. Clones were sequenced by immunoSEQ multiplex PCR, and TCRdb holds only the in-frame ones, with some missing. The repertoire holds 65,000 to 80,000 clones, with around 93% as singletons. The clonotype originates from a female donor with multiple sclerosis, enrolled in a pregnancy study. The material was peripheral blood, obtained in the second trimester of pregnancy. The rearrangement links TRBV7-8 to TRBJ1-3; 8 bases are shared with TRBD1. DNA for the CDR3: TGTGCCAGCAGCTTCGGGACAGGCGCCCGCTCTGGAAACACCATATATTTT. Translated: CASSFGTGARSGNTIYF. Drawing the rest from reference TRBV7-8 and TRBJ1-3, the complete variable domain is GAGVSQSPRYKVAKRGQDVALRCDPISGHVSLFWYQQALGQGPEFLTYFQNEAQLDKSGLPSDRFFAERPEGSVSTLKIQRTQQEDSAVYLCASSFGTGARSGNTIYFGEGSWLTVV.